A selection of T cell receptor beta chains follows, all from one sample in a study of siplizumab effects on memory and regulatory T cells. TCRdb keeps only in-frame clones here, not all; method: immunoSEQ multiplex PCR. The sample shows 55,000 to 80,000 clones, 70% to 80% of them seen only once. Sample: memory CD4+ T cells sorted from blood. These receptors were collected from a human donor in good health. CDR3s include the opening cysteine and the closing phenylalanine or tryptophan. The D gene is left open where the match is weak. Clone size is given for some rows only: seen once, a few or many times, or a class if the clone is expanded.

CDR3nt	CDR3aa	v_gene	abundance	d_gene	j_gene
TGCGCCAGCAGCTTCGGCTCCGGAAACACCATATATTTT	CASSFGSGNTIYF	TRBV5-1	.	.	TRBJ1-3
TGTGCCAGCAGTACCCATGGGGATGGCTACACCTTC	CASSTHGDGYTF	TRBV6-6	.	.	TRBJ1-2
TGTGCCAGCAGCCCAACAGAACCTGGGGCCAACGTCCTGACTTTC	CASSPTEPGANVLTF	TRBV7-3	.	.	TRBJ2-6
TGTGCCACCGGGACGGACAGGGTAGGCACAGATACGCAGTATTTT	CATGTDRVGTDTQYF	TRBV15	.	TRBD1	TRBJ2-3
TGTGCCAGCAGCTTAGGGGACCAGATTGAAGCTTTCTTT	CASSLGDQIEAFF	TRBV11-2	.	.	TRBJ1-1
TGCGCCAGCAGCTTGGGGACAGGGGGCCTTCAGCCCCAGCATTTT	CASSLGTGGLQPQHF	TRBV5-1	.	TRBD1	TRBJ1-5
TGTGCCAGCAGCTCCGTCGGGACAGGGGGAGAAAATGAGCAGTTCTTC	CASSSVGTGGENEQFF	TRBV5-4	.	TRBD1	TRBJ2-1
TGTGCCAGCAGTTCGTTCCTAGTCAGGGGGCCCTATGGCTACACCTTC	CASSSFLVRGPYGYTF	TRBV28	.	TRBD1	TRBJ1-2
TGTGCCAGCAGTATGCCGGGACTAGGGGGTGGGGAGACCCAGTACTTC	CASSMPGLGGGETQYF	TRBV28	.	TRBD2	TRBJ2-5
TGTGCCAGCAGCTTAAGTGGGGCTGTCGGAAACACCATATATTTT	CASSLSGAVGNTIYF	TRBV7-3	.	.	TRBJ1-3
TGTGCCAGCAGCGTAGCTACAGGGGGTGGTGAAAAACTGTTTTTT	CASSVATGGGEKLFF	TRBV9	.	TRBD1	TRBJ1-4
TGTGCCAGCAGCTTAGGGGAGGCTAATGAAAAACTGTTTTTT	CASSLGEANEKLFF	TRBV7-9	few	.	TRBJ1-4
TGTGCCAGCAGCCTTGGGGGGAGAAATCAGCCCCAGCATTTT	CASSLGGRNQPQHF	TRBV6-4	.	.	TRBJ1-5
TGTGCCAGCAGCGTCCCCGGGGGCTACACCTTC	CASSVPGGYTF	TRBV9	.	.	TRBJ1-2
TGCAGCGTTGAGGACCTCCGGCCTTTCTTT	CSVEDLRPFF	TRBV29-1	.	.	TRBJ1-1
TGTGCCACCAGCAGGGACAGGCTGAACACTGAAGCTTTCTTT	CATSRDRLNTEAFF	TRBV15	.	TRBD1	TRBJ1-1
TGCAGCGCACACCAATCGTCTCAAGAGACCCAGTACTTC	CSAHQSSQETQYF	TRBV29-1	.	.	TRBJ2-5
TGTGCCAGCAGCTTATGGGACACTGAAAAACTGTTTTTT	CASSLWDTEKLFF	TRBV7-6	.	.	TRBJ1-4
TGTGCCAGCAGCGAGGGGGGGAAAGCAAACACCATATATTTT	CASSEGGKANTIYF	TRBV28	.	.	TRBJ1-3
TGTGCCAGCAGCCCATGGGGGACTAGCGGAAACGAGCAGTTCTTC	CASSPWGTSGNEQFF	TRBV7-3	.	TRBD2	TRBJ2-1
TGTGCCAGCAGCTTTACAGGGGGTGGCTACACCTTC	CASSFTGGGYTF	TRBV7-2	.	TRBD1	TRBJ1-2
TGTGCCAGCAGCACCCCACCTCAACTAGCGGCTGGCACAGATACGCAGTATTTT	CASSTPPQLAAGTDTQYF	TRBV9	.	TRBD2	TRBJ2-3
TGTGCCAGCAGCCCGGGACTAGGGAAAGATACGCAGTATTTT	CASSPGLGKDTQYF	TRBV5-4	.	TRBD2	TRBJ2-3
TGTGCCAGCAGTGAAAGTGGAATGGGGTATGGCTACACCTTC	CASSESGMGYGYTF	TRBV25-1	.	.	TRBJ1-2
TGTGCCAGTAGTATGACAGCCAATTCACCCCTCCACTTT	CASSMTANSPLHF	TRBV19	.	.	TRBJ1-6
TGTGCCAGCAGGGTTGCGGGGAACACTGAAGCTTTCTTT	CASRVAGNTEAFF	TRBV7-2	few	.	TRBJ1-1
TGTGCCTGCAAGAGTGACAGGGGTAGCACAGATACGCAGTATTTT	CACKSDRGSTDTQYF	TRBV30	.	TRBD1	TRBJ2-3
TGCGCCAGCAGCTTGGATCCAGGAATGAATTCACCCCTCCACTTT	CASSLDPGMNSPLHF	TRBV5-1	few	.	TRBJ1-6
TGTGCCTGGAGTAGGATGGGGCGAGGGCAGTACTTC	CAWSRMGRGQYF	TRBV30	.	.	TRBJ2-7
TGTGCCAGCAGCGCCGAGACTAGAACCGATACGCAGTATTTT	CASSAETRTDTQYF	TRBV9	.	.	TRBJ2-3
TGTGCCAGCAGCCGAGGCCGGACTAGCGGGACTAGCACAGATACGCAGTATTTT	CASSRGRTSGTSTDTQYF	TRBV7-2	.	TRBD2	TRBJ2-3
TGTGCCAGCAGCTTAATGGGGGTAAGGGAAACTGAAGCTTTCTTT	CASSLMGVRETEAFF	TRBV7-3	.	.	TRBJ1-1